A single sample is the source of the 2 T cell receptor beta chains below, sequenced in a study of blood T cell repertoires in COVID-19. Clones were read by immunoSEQ multiplex PCR, and TCRdb kept only the in-frame ones, dropping some. The data contain some 270,000 clones, 86% of them seen just once; the ten biggest clones take up about 1.7%. What was sequenced was peripheral blood. The receptors come from an older woman who had recovered from COVID-19.

The rearrangement joins TRBV2 to TRBJ2-1, with D possibly being TRBD1 (6 bases). CDR1 SNHLY and CDR2 FYNNEI come from the germline V gene. The CDR3 has 15 residues. V was trimmed by 7 bases and J by 0 bases, leaving 13 bases between them. The CDR3 spells CASNRQASSYNEQFF. For the CDR3, the DNA is TGTGCCAGCAACCGACAGGCGAGCTCCTACAATGAGCAGTTCTTC. Full variable domain (missing parts from reference TRBV2 and TRBJ2-1): EPEVTQTPSHQVTQMGQEVILRCVPISNHLYFYWYRQILGQKVEFLVSFYNNEISEKSEIFDDQFSVERPDGSNFTLKIRSTKLEDSAMYFCASNRQASSYNEQFFGPGTRLTVL.

The chain links TRBV19 to TRBJ2-7; 10 positions match TRBD1. This CDR3 has 14 residues. V shed 3 bases, J shed 4 bases, and the junction held 3 bases outside the gene matches. Per germline, CDR1 LNHDA and CDR2 SQIVND (reference sequence). The CDR3 sequence: CASSMTGGRYEQYF. As DNA, the CDR3 is TGTGCCAGTAGTATGACAGGGGGCCGGTACGAGCAGTACTTC. Variable domain in full (rest from reference TRBV19 and TRBJ2-7): DGGITQSPKYLFRKEGQNVTLSCEQNLNHDAMYWYRQDPGQGLRLIYYSQIVNDFQKGDIAEGYSVSREKKESFPLTVTSAQKNPTAFYLCASSMTGGRYEQYFGPGTRLTVT.